This T cell receptor beta chain came from a study of CD8+ T cells in alopecia areata. Study-wide results and caveats: Sequences from scalp samples also cover resident alphabeta T cells of normal skin.

RNA extraction was followed by reverse transcription into cDNA, which acted as the sequencing template. Measured with immunoSEQ multiplex PCR; TCRdb has only the in-frame clones, and not every one. The data show about 160,000 clones, around 47% seen once. Remarks on this clone: Antigen specificity is unknown. Lacking the conserved final phenylalanine or tryptophan, this CDR3 likely reflects a read error. It is unclear where the CDR3 begins or ends on the DNA, so no DNA is shown, and the CDR3 is as TCRdb lists it.

Germline V CDR1 and CDR2: SGHRS, YFSETQ. The CDR3 region is 10 residues in length, termini included. The chain carries TRBV5-1 and TRBJ2-4; the table names TRBD2, a call not compared with the DNA. Sequencing used CD4+ T cells sorted from blood. The source is a human donor with alopecia areata. The CDR3 protein is CASSVGRREL.